Presented here are 19 T cell receptor beta chains from one specimen sequenced in a study of blood T cell repertoires in COVID-19. The method was immunoSEQ multiplex PCR; TCRdb's version includes in-frame clones alone and lacks a portion of them. The sample lists over 600,000 clones, 70% to 90% occurring once. Sequencing was performed on peripheral blood. Receptor source: a woman aged 18-29 years with acute or convalescent COVID-19.

J is TRBJ2-7 and V is TRBV24-1; 7 bases fit TRBD1. Germline lookup yields CDR1 KGHDR and CDR2 SFDVKD. The V gene end was trimmed by 0 bases and the J gene end by 5 bases; junction bases not matched to a gene: 3. The CDR3 sequence is 14 residues long. CDR3 in amino acids: CATSDLAGGNEQYF. Written as DNA, the CDR3 is TGTGCCACCAGTGATTTGGCAGGGGGAAACGAGCAGTACTTC.

The chain is built from TRBV18 and TRBJ1-2; 8 nucleotides line up with TRBD1. This CDR3 region has 15 residues. The V gene's germline CDR1 is KGHSH and CDR2 LQKENI. V dropped 3 bases and J dropped 6; count of bases not matched to a gene: 9. For the CDR3, the DNA is TGTGCCAGCTCACCTTTACAGGGGGGTCTGGATGGCTACACCTTC. This codes for CASSPLQGGLDGYTF.

The chain is built from TRBV21-1 and TRBJ1-1; the table's TRBD1 call for D was not verified on the DNA. TRBV21-1 is marked as a pseudogene. The CDR3 totals 16 residues. CDR3 bases: TGTGCCAGCAGCAAAGCACCTCGACAGTGGCACACTGAAGCTTTCTTT. This translates into CASSKAPRQWHTEAFF.

This clone was recorded a few times. The CDR3 region has the DNA TGTGCCAGCAGCTTGGGGGGTCTCAGCTCTGGAAACACCATATATTTT. This gives the protein CASSLGGLSSGNTIYF. The V gene is TRBV7-9, the J gene TRBJ1-3, with a possible D match to TRBD1 (5 bases). Germline V CDR1 and CDR2: SEHNR, FQNEAQ (reference sequence). CDR3 length equals 16 residues. The V end was cut by 3 bases, the J end by 0 bases, with 12 bases between.

The genes are TRBV6-5 and TRBJ1-3; D unclear. Germline loops: CDR1 MNHEY, CDR2 SVGAGI. V lost 5 bases, J lost 4 bases, and 15 bases lay in between. This CDR3 region has 15 residues. CDR3 nucleotides: TGTGCCAGCAGTCCGAGTCGAGACGGGGGAAACACCATATATTTT. Its protein product is CASSPSRDGGNTIYF.

This chain links TRBV11-3 with TRBJ2-1; possibly TRBD2 for D (7 bases). CDR3 length equals 16 residues. Trimming removed 0 bases from V and 4 bases from J, with 13 bases in between. Per the germline V gene, CDR1 is SGHNT and CDR2 is YENEEA. Written as DNA, the CDR3 is TGTGCCAGCAGCTTAGAAGGGGGGGCTACTTACAATGAGCAGTTCTTC. It translates to CASSLEGGATYNEQFF.

In its sample, this clone was seen many times. V gene TRBV7-2 combines with J gene TRBJ1-2; D perhaps matches TRBD1 (5 bases). V lost 1 base, J lost 7 bases, and 7 bases lay in between. The CDR3 contains 12 residues. CDR1 and CDR2 from the germline V gene are SGHTA and FQGNSA. The CDR3, as DNA: TGTGCCAGCAGCTTAGGGGGCCCTGGCTACACCTTC. The encoded protein is CASSLGGPGYTF.

The chain joins TRBV19 to TRBJ2-7; 9 positions agree with TRBD1. Trimming removed 3 bases from V and 5 bases from J; junction bases left unmatched: 8. The CDR3 totals 15 residues. From germline, CDR1 is LNHDA and CDR2 SQIVND (reference sequence). CDR3 sequence (DNA): TGTGCCAGTAGTATCGGAACAGGGGGCAGGAACGAGCAGTACTTC. Protein product: CASSIGTGGRNEQYF.

The chain employs TRBV5-4 and TRBJ1-2; maybe TRBD1 (5 bases). CDR3 length: 12 residues. The V and J ends lost 0 bases and 8 bases respectively, with 8 bases between them. Per the germline V gene, CDR1 is SGHNT and CDR2 is YYREEE (reference sequence). CDR3 protein: CASSLVGVGYTF. In DNA form, the CDR3 reads TGTGCCAGCAGCTTGGTAGGGGTGGGCTACACCTTC.

The chain is built from TRBV4-2 and TRBJ2-1, with TRBD1 matching 9 bases. Germline V gene lookup returns CDR1 LGHNA and CDR2 YNFKEQ. V lost 0 bases to trimming and J lost 4 bases; unmatched junction nucleotides: 10. CDR3 length: 18 amino acids. The CDR3 spells CASSQDSRGQGRYNEQFF. For the CDR3, the DNA is TGTGCCAGCAGCCAAGATTCAAGAGGACAGGGGCGATACAATGAGCAGTTCTTC.

This chain joins TRBV10-3 and TRBJ2-3, with 11 bases fitting TRBD2. The length of the CDR3 is 14 residues. Trimming cost V 7 bases and J 4 bases; bases outside gene matches: 4. In germline, CDR1 is ENHRY, CDR2 SYGVKD. In DNA form, the CDR3 reads TGTGCCATCACTAGCGGGGGGCCGCCAGATACGCAGTATTTT. It codes for CAITSGGPPDTQYF.

The J gene is TRBJ2-3, the V gene TRBV12-3 or TRBV12-4; D perhaps matches TRBD2 (5 bases). V was shortened by 4 bases and J by 11 bases, with 10 bases between the two germline ends. The CDR3 spans 11 residues. This CDR3 reads CASSYRGGQYF. DNA for the CDR3: TGTGCCAGCAGTTACCGCGGAGGGCAGTATTTT.

V is TRBV11-2 and J is TRBJ1-2; 8 nucleotides match TRBD1. Trimming took 5 bases from V and 2 from J; bases not matched to a gene: 7. The CDR3 loop spans 15 amino acids. The germline V gene has CDR1 SGHAT and CDR2 FQNNGV. CDR3 DNA: TGTGCCAGCAGCCGGTCCGGGACAGGCAACTATGGCTACACCTTC. Translating it yields CASSRSGTGNYGYTF.

V and J are TRBV2 and TRBJ1-5; 12 nucleotides agree with TRBD1. Germline V gene data show CDR1 as SNHLY and CDR2 as FYNNEI. The CDR3 is 17 residues long. Trimming at V came to 6 bases and at J to 2 bases, leaving 8 bases not matched to a gene. In DNA form, the CDR3 reads TGTGCCAGCAGCGCTGCCGGGACAGGGGGCGGCAATCAGCCCCAGCATTTT. Its protein product is CASSAAGTGGGNQPQHF.

V and J are TRBV6-7 and TRBJ2-7, with unresolved D. Being an ORF, TRBV6-7 has a function that is uncertain. Trimming took off 5 bases at V and 2 bases at J, with 16 bases between the two ends. This CDR3 comprises 15 residues. CDR3 sequence: CASSTPRFDTYEQYF. CDR3 nucleotides: TGTGCCAGCAGTACCCCCCGGTTCGATACCTACGAGCAGTACTTC.

This clone appeared once. The chain recombines TRBV10-3 with TRBJ1-1; TRBD1 is a possible D gene (6 bases). The germline V and J ends were trimmed by 6 bases and 0 bases, with 11 bases remaining between them. Germline lookup yields CDR1 ENHRY and CDR2 SYGVKD. The CDR3 covers 14 residues. In DNA form, the CDR3 reads TGTGCCATCAGCCCAGGGGCTATGAACACTGAAGCTTTCTTT. Residues: CAISPGAMNTEAFF.

This chain joins TRBV19 and TRBJ1-1; maybe TRBD1 (6 bases). CDR1 and CDR2 from the germline V gene are LNHDA and SQIVND (reference sequence). V lost 6 bases and J 4 bases, leaving 18 bases between the germline ends. This CDR3 has 15 amino acids. The CDR3, as DNA: TGTGCCAGTAGAGGAGCGGGGGCGCGGAGCACTGAAGCTTTCTTT. Encoded protein: CASRGAGARSTEAFF.

This clone was counted only a few times. The chain couples TRBV24-1 to TRBJ1-2; the D gene is possibly TRBD1 (5 bases). Per germline, CDR1 KGHDR and CDR2 SFDVKD. This CDR3 is built from 15 residues. The V end lost 4 bases, the J end lost 6 bases, and 17 bases lay between the germline ends. CDR3 sequence reads: CATSEGTGGRNGYTF. The DNA for the CDR3 is TGTGCCACCAGTGAGGGCACCGGGGGGAGGAATGGCTACACCTTC.

J is TRBJ2-6 and V is TRBV2, with D possibly matching TRBD1 (5 bases). Germline CDR1 and CDR2: SNHLY and FYNNEI. Between the trimmed V and J ends, which lost 5 bases and 2 bases, there was a span of 10 bases. The CDR3 runs 15 residues. CDR3 sequence (DNA): TGTGCCAGCAGTTACAAGGGGCCTGGGGCCAACGTCCTGACTTTC. This gives the protein CASSYKGPGANVLTF.